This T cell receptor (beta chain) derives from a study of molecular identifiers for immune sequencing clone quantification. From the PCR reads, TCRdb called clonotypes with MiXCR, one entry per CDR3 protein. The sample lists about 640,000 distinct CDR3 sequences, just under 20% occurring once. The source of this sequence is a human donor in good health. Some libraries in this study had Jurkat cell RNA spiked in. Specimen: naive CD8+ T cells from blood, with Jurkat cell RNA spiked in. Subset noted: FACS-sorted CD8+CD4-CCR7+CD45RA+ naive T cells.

The DNA for the CDR3 is TGTGCCAGCAGCGTGTATGGCGGGGGGAATTGGGGCACAGATACGCAGTATTTT. Amino acid sequence: CASSVYGGGNWGTDTQYF. V usage is TRBV9 and J usage is TRBJ2-3, with 8 positions matching TRBD2. The germline CDR1 and CDR2 sequences are SGDLS and YYNGEE. V lost 2 bases and J lost 1; bases outside the gene matches: 12. This CDR3 region has 18 residues.